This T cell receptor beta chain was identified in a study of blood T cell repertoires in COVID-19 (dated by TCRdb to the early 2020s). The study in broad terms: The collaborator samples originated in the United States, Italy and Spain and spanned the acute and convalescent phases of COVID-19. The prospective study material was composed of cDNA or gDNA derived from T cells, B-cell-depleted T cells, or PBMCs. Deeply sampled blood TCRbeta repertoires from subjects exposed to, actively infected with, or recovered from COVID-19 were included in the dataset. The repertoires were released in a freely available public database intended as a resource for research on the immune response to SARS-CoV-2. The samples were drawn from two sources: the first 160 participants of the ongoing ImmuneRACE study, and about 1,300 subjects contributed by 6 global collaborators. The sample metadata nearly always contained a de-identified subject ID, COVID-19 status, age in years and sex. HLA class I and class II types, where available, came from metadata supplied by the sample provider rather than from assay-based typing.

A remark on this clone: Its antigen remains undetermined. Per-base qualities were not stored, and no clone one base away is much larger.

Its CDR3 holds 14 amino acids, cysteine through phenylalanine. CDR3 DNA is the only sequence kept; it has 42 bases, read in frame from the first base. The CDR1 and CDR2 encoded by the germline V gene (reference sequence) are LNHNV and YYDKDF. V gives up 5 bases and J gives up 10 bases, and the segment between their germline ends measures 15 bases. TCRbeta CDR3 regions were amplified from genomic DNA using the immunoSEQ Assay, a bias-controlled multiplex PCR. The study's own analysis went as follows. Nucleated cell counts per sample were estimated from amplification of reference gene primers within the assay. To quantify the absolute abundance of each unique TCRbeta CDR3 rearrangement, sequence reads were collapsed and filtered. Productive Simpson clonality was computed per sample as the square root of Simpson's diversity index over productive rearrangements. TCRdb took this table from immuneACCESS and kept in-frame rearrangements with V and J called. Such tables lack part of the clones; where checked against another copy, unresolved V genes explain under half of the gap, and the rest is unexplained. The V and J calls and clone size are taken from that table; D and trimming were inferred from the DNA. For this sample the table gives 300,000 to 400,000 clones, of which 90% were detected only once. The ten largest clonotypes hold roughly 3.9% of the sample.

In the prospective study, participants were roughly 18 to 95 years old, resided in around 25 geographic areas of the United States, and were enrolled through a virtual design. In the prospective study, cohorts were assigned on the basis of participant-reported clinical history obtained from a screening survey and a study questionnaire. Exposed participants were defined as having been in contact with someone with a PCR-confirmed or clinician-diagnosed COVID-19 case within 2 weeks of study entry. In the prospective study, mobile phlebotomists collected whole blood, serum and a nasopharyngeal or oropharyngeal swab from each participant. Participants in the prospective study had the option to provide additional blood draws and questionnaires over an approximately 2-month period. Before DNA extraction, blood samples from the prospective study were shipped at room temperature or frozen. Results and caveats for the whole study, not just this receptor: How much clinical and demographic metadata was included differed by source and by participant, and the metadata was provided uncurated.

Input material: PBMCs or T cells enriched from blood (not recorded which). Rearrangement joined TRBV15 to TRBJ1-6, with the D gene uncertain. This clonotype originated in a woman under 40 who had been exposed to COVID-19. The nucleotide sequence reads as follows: TGTGCCACCAGCTCGGGAGGTAGCGGGTCACCCCTCCACTTT. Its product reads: CATSSGGSGSPLHF.